This T cell receptor (beta chain) was identified during a study of Graves' ophthalmopathy and Graves' hyperthyroidism (dated by TCRdb to the late 2010s). With respect to the entire study: Peripheral blood was collected at initial diagnosis, prior to any treatment. TCR beta repertoire signatures were used to distinguish Graves' ophthalmopathy from Graves' hyperthyroidism and to predict progression to ophthalmopathy. In total, some 140 blood samples were TCR-sequenced: approximately 42 ophthalmopathy, some 75 hyperthyroidism and about 17 hyperthyroidism-to-ophthalmopathy patients. To explore V-J signatures that distinguish ophthalmopathy from hyperthyroidism, a discovery set of about a hundred patients was enrolled, made up of over 40 with ophthalmopathy and roughly 55 with stable hyperthyroidism. For independent validation, a separate cohort was made up of 18 to 20 hyperthyroidism patients plus 17 patients who later progressed from hyperthyroidism to ophthalmopathy. In over 5 hyperthyroidism patients, the T-cell repertoire of thyroid tissue was compared with the T-cell repertoire of blood. Once sampling was done, hyperthyroidism patients were given methimazole at a starting dose of 30 mg daily, while ophthalmopathy patients were given high-dose intravenous methylprednisolone. Here is what the overall study found, with its caveats: Most expanded thyroid clonotypes with frequency above 0.001 were also detected in blood, suggesting blood repertoires may reflect the thyroid immune response. No statistical method was used to set the sample size in advance, and the investigators knew which group each participant was assigned to. The 13-signature model separated ophthalmopathy from stable hyperthyroidism with around 90% sensitivity and roughly 84% specificity in cross-validation, and 80%/75% in the test set. In validation, the model predicted ophthalmopathy progression with over 60% sensitivity and around 72% specificity; around twelve predicted patients were CT-confirmed with GO in a median of approximately six months.

Clipping removes 4 bases from V and 3 bases from J, with 14 as the unmatched junction base count. Including the terminal cysteine and phenylalanine, the CDR3 comprises 17 residues. The read is trimmed to its CDR3 DNA, 51 bases read in frame from base 1. The germline V gene supplies CDR1 MDHEN and CDR2 SYDVKM. For repertoire sequencing, the TCR beta CDR3 regions were amplified from RNA transcripts. A first-round RT-PCR used HTBI primers with the Qiagen OneStep RT-PCR kit, followed by a second-round multiplex PCR, size selection and purification. Libraries were sequenced paired-end with 100 bp reads on an Illumina HiSeq2000. The authors' analysis ran thus. SOAPnuke was used to process the reads, throwing out any read that had adapters, had uncalled bases, had a mean Phred below 15, or lacked an exact constant-primer or identifier match. COPE v1.2.5 was used to merge the high-quality paired reads. Unique nucleotide sequences were defined as clonotypes and aligned to IMGT TRB V, D and J references using MiTCR v1.1. The analysis was limited to V-J combinations with a frequency above 0.0001, which together covered more than 98% of repertoires. A TCR clonal expansion and chaos score per V-J combination was defined as the ratio of F50 clonal expansion to chaos observed in the TCRdist matrix. Welch's t-statistics and random forest were used to reduce the features to 13 V-J combinations, which were then used as input to a naive Bayes classifier. Thyroid-blood repertoire similarity was quantified with the Morisita-Horn index. Clones were called with MiXCR by TCRdb after fastp trimmed the public reads at Q25, and only in-frame beta chains were retained. CDR3 protein duplicates are merged, each entry listing the most common genes and DNA. Clone size and V and J calls follow TCRdb, not the original study. The sample yields hundreds of thousands of distinct CDR3 sequences; approximately 40% were counted once. Together, the top ten hold roughly 45% of the sample.

This clonotype has just a few counts. It has no known antigen specificity. The record has no base qualities; no much larger clone is one base away. Patients with ophthalmopathy had moderately to severely active disease, with a Clinical Activity Score of 3 or more, a NOSPECS grade of 4 or more, and a disease duration of less than 3 months. Patients with other autoimmune diseases, uncontrolled infections, pregnancy or lactation were excluded. Clinical symptoms, serum thyroxine, TRAb, thyroid ultrasound and orbital computed tomography formed the basis of the diagnosis. Ficoll-Paque density gradient centrifugation was used to isolate PBMCs from about 9.4 ml of fresh peripheral blood. Total RNA was extracted using Trizol reagent, and RNA quality was checked on an Agilent 2100 Bioanalyzer.

The chain employs TRBV28 and TRBJ2-5, and 7 junction bases match TRBD1. The source material was peripheral blood. The receptor was isolated from an adult man with Graves' ophthalmopathy. The DNA sequence is given as TGTGCCAGCAGTTCATCAAACACCGGGACAGCCAAAGAGACCCAGTACTTC. This gives the protein CASSSSNTGTAKETQYF.